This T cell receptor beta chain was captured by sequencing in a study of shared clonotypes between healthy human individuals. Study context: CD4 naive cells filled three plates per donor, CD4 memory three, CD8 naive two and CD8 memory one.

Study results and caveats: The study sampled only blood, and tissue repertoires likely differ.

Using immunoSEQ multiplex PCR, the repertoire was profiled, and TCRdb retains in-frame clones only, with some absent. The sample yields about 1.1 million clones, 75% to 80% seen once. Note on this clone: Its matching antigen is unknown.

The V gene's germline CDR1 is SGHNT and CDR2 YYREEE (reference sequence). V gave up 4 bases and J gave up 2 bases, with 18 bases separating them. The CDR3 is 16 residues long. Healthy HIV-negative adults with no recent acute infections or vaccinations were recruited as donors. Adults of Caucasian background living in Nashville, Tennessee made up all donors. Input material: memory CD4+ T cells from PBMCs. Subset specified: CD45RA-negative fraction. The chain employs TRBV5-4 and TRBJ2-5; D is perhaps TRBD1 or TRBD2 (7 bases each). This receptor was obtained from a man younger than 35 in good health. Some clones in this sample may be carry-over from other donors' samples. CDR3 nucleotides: TGTGCCAGCAGCCCGGGGGCAGGGGGAGGGCAAGAGACCCAGTACTTC. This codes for CASSPGAGGGQETQYF.